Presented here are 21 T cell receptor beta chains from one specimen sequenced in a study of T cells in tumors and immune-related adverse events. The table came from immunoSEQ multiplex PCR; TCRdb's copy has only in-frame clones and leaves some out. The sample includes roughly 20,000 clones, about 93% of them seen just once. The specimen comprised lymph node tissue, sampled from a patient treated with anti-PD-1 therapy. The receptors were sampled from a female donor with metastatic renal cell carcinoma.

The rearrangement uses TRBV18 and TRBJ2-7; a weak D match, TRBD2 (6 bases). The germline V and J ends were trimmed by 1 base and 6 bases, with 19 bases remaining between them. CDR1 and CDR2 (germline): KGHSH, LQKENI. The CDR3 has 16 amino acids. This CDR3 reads CASSPQTPRRVGEQYF. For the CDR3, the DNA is TGTGCCAGCTCACCACAAACCCCGAGGAGGGTTGGCGAGCAGTACTTC.

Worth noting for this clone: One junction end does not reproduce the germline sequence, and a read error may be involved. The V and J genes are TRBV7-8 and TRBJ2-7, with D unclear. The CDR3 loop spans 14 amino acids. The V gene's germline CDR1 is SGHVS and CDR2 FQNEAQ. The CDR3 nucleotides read TGTACCAGCAGCGATGATGCAAATACCTACGAGCAGTACTTC. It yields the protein CTSSDDANTYEQYF.

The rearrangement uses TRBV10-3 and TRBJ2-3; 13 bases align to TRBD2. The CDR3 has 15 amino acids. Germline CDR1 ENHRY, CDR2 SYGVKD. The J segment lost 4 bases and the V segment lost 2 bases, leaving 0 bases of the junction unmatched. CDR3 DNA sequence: TGTGCCATCAGTGAGGGACTAGCGGGAGCAGATACGCAGTATTTT. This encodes CAISEGLAGADTQYF.

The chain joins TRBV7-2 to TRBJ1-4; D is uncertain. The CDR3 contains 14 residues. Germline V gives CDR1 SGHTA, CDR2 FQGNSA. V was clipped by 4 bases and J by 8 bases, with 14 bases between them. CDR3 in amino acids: CASSSRPGGEKLFF. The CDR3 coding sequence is TGTGCCAGCAGCTCCCGGCCCGGTGGGGAAAAACTGTTTTTT.

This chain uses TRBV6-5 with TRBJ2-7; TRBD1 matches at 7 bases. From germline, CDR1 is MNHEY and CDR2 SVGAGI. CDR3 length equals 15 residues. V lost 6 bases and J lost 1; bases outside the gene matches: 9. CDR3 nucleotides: TGTGCCAGCAGAAAACAGGGGACGCAATCCTACGAGCAGTACTTC. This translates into CASRKQGTQSYEQYF.

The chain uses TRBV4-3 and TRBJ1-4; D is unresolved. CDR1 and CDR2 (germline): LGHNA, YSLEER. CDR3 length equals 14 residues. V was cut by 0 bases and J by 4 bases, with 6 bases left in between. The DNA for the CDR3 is TGCGCCAGCAGCCAAGATACCAATAATGAAAAACTGTTTTTT. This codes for CASSQDTNNEKLFF.

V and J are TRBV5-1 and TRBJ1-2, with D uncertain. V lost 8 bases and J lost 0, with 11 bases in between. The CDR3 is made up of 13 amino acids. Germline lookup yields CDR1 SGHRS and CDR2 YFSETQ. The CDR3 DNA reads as TGCGCCAGTTACACGGAGCCTAACTATGGCTACACCTTC. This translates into CASYTEPNYGYTF.

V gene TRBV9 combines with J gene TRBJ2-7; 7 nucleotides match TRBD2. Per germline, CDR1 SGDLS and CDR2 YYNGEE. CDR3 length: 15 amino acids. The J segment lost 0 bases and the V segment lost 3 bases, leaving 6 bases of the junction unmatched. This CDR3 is CASSGGGTTSYEQYF. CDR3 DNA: TGTGCCAGCAGCGGGGGTGGGACTACCTCCTACGAGCAGTACTTC. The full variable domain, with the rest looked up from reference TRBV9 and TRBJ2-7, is DSGVTQTPKHLITATGQRVTLRCSPRSGDLSVYWYQQSLDQGLQFLIQYYNGEERAKGNILERFSAQQFPDLHSELNLSSLELGDSALYFCASSGGGTTSYEQYFGPGTRLTVT.

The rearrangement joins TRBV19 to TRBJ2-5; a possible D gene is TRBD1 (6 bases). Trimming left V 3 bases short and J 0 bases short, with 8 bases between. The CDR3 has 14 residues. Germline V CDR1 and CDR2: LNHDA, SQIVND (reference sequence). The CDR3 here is CASSIGQHQETQYF. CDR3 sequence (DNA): TGTGCCAGTAGTATTGGACAGCACCAAGAGACCCAGTACTTC.

In DNA, the CDR3 is TGTGCCAGCACTCACTGGGGCCAACAGGGGTATCAGCCCCAGCATTTT. Translated: CASTHWGQQGYQPQHF. The chain joins TRBV2 to TRBJ1-5; 7 bases map to TRBD1. The ends lost 7 bases at V and 5 bases at J; junction bases unmatched: 14. Germline V gives CDR1 SNHLY, CDR2 FYNNEI. This CDR3 spans 16 amino acids. The variable domain in full, with the rest retrieved from reference TRBV2 and TRBJ1-5, is EPEVTQTPSHQVTQMGQEVILRCVPISNHLYFYWYRQILGQKVEFLVSFYNNEISEKSEIFDDQFSVERPDGSNFTLKIRSTKLEDSAMYFCASTHWGQQGYQPQHFGDGTRLSIL.

The DNA for the CDR3 is TGTGCCAGCAGTTTTACGACTAGCGGGAGTTACGAGCAGTACTTC. Its translation: CASSFTTSGSYEQYF. J is TRBJ2-7 and V is TRBV28; 12 bases line up with TRBD2. V lost 3 bases, J lost 4 bases, and 4 bases stayed unmatched. This CDR3 has 15 amino acids. CDR1 MDHEN and CDR2 SYDVKM come from the germline V gene. Using reference TRBV28 and TRBJ2-7 for the parts outside the CDR3, the full variable domain is DVKVTQSSRYLVKRTGEKVFLECVQDMDHENMFWYRQDPGLGLRLIYFSYDVKMKEKGDIPEGYSVSREKKERFSLILESASTNQTSMYLCASSFTTSGSYEQYFGPGTRLTVT.

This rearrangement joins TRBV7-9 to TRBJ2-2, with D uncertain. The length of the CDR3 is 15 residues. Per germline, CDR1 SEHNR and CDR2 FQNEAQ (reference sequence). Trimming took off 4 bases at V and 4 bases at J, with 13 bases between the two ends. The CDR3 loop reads CASSSGPLTTGELFF. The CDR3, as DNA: TGTGCCAGCAGCTCCGGGCCCCTAACCACCGGGGAGCTGTTTTTT.

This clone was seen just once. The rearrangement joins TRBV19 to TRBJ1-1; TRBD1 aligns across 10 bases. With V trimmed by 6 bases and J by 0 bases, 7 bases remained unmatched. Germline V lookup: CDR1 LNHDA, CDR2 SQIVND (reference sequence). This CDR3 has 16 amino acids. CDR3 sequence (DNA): TGTGCCAGTAGAGGGGGACAGGGGCTTATGAACACTGAAGCTTTCTTT. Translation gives CASRGGQGLMNTEAFF. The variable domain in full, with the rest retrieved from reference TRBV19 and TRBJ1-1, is DGGITQSPKYLFRKEGQNVTLSCEQNLNHDAMYWYRQDPGQGLRLIYYSQIVNDFQKGDIAEGYSVSREKKESFPLTVTSAQKNPTAFYLCASRGGQGLMNTEAFFGQGTRLTVV.

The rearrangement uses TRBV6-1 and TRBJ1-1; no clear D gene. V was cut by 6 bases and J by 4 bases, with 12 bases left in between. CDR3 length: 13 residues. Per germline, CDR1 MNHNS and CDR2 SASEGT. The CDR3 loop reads CASRRELGTEAFF. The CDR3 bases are TGTGCCAGCAGGAGGGAGTTGGGCACTGAAGCTTTCTTT.

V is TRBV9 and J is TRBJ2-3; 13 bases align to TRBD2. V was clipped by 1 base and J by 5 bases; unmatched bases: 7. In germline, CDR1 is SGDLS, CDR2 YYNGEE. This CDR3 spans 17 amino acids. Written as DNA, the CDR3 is TGTGCCAGCAGCGTAACTAGCGGGGGGGCGTTGAGAGATACGCAGTATTTT. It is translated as CASSVTSGGALRDTQYF.

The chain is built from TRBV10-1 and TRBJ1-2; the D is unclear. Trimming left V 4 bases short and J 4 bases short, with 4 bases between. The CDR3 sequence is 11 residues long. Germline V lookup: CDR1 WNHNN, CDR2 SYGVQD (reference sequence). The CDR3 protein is CASSGGYGYTF. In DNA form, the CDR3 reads TGCGCCAGCAGTGGTGGCTATGGCTACACCTTC.

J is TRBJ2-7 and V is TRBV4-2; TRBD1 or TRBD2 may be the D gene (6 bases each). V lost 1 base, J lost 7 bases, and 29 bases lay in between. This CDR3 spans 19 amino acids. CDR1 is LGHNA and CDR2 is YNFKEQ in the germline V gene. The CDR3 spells CASSQGPPGAGPTTYEQYF. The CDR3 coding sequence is TGTGCCAGCAGCCAAGGCCCCCCGGGGGCAGGGCCCACCACGTATGAGCAGTACTTC.

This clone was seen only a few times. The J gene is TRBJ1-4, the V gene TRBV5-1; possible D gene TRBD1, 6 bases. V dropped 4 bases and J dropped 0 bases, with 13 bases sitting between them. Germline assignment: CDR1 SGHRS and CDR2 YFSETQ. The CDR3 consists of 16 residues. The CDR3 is CASSPTGRTTNEKLFF. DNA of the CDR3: TGCGCCAGCAGCCCAACAGGGAGGACAACTAATGAAAAACTGTTTTTT.

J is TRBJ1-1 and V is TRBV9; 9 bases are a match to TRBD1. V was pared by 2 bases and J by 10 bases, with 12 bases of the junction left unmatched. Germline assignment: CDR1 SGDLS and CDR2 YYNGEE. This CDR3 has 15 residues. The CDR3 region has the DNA TGTGCCAGCAGCGTCAGTGCCGGGACAGGGCAAAGAGCTTTCTTT. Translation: CASSVSAGTGQRAFF.

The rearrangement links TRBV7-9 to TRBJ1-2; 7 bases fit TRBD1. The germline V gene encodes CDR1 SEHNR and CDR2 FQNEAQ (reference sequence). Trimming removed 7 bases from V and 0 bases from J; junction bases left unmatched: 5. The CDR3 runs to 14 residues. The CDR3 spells CASTRGQANYGYTF. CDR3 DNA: TGTGCCAGCACCCGAGGACAGGCTAACTATGGCTACACCTTC.

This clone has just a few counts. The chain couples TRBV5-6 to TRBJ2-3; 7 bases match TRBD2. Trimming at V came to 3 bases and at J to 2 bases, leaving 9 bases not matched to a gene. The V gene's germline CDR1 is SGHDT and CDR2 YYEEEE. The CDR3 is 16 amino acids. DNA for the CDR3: TGTGCCAGCAGCTCGAACGGGAGGCTACCCACAGATACGCAGTATTTT. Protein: CASSSNGRLPTDTQYF. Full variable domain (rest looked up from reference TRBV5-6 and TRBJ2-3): DAGVTQSPTHLIKTRGQQVTLRCSPKSGHDTVSWYQQALGQGPQFIFQYYEEEERQRGNFPDRFSGHQFPNYSSELNVNALLLGDSALYLCASSSNGRLPTDTQYFGPGTRLTVL.